One sample yielded the 10 T cell receptor beta chains listed below, sequenced in a study of cytomegalovirus exposure and HLA in healthy donors. PCR used 60 Vbeta primers and 13 Jbeta primers. Here immunoSEQ multiplex PCR was the method, and the copy in TCRdb shows in-frame clones only, minus some. This table has roughly 150,000 clones, over 75% appearing once. The sample consisted of PBMCs. These receptors all stem from a male donor in good health and CMV-seronegative.

The chain employs TRBV10-2 and TRBJ2-7; D perhaps matches TRBD2 (6 bases). V shed 7 bases and J shed 1 base, with 14 bases lying between them. Germline values: CDR1 WSHSY, CDR2 SAAADI. The CDR3 is 14 amino acids. The CDR3 sequence is CASMLGGDSYEQYF. CDR3 nucleotide sequence: TGCGCCAGCATGCTAGGAGGGGATTCCTACGAGCAGTACTTC.

The chain employs TRBV4-1 and TRBJ1-2, with a weak D call TRBD1 (6 bases). The CDR3 is 14 residues long. Germline assignment: CDR1 MGHRA and CDR2 YSYEKL. Trimming took 1 base from V and 2 from J, leaving 8 bases between them. Written as DNA, the CDR3 is TGCGCCAGCAGCCAAGTACAGGGAAACTATGGCTACACCTTC. Amino acids: CASSQVQGNYGYTF.

V and J are TRBV7-9 and TRBJ1-1; D ambiguous. Trimming shortened V by 5 bases and J by 4 bases, and 11 bases separated the two germline ends. This CDR3 region has 13 residues. Per germline, CDR1 SEHNR and CDR2 FQNEAQ (reference sequence). The CDR3 reads CASSVHRGTEAFF. The CDR3 DNA reads as TGTGCCAGCAGCGTACACCGGGGCACTGAAGCTTTCTTT.

CDR3 region: CASSPYENGYTF. CDR3 DNA: TGCGCCAGCAGCCCCTATGAAAATGGCTACACCTTC. This rearrangement joins TRBV5-1 to TRBJ1-2; D is undetermined. The CDR3 is 12 residues long. From germline, CDR1 is SGHRS and CDR2 YFSETQ. Trimming removed 4 bases from V and 6 bases from J, with 10 bases in between.

This chain uses TRBV7-8 with TRBJ2-1; the match to TRBD1 covers 7 bases. The CDR3 contains 18 residues. Germline V gene data show CDR1 as SGHVS and CDR2 as FQNEAQ. V was clipped by 1 base and J by 4 bases; unmatched bases: 13. CDR3 coding DNA: TGTGCCAGCAGCTTAGTTAACAGACAGGGAATAGAGTACAATGAGCAGTTCTTC. Amino acids: CASSLVNRQGIEYNEQFF.

The chain carries TRBV7-6 and TRBJ2-7; 7 bases agree with TRBD2. Germline V gene data show CDR1 as SGHVS and CDR2 as FNYEAQ. Unmatched junction bases numbered 7, after V lost 5 bases and J lost 0 bases. This CDR3 has 15 amino acids. CDR3 nucleotides: TGTGCCAGCAGCCTCCGCCGCGGGGGCTCCTACGAGCAGTACTTC. This encodes CASSLRRGGSYEQYF. The variable domain in full, completed from reference TRBV7-6 and TRBJ2-7, reads GAGVSQSPRYKVTKRGQDVALRCDPISGHVSLYWYRQALGQGPEFLTYFNYEAQQDKSGLPNDRFSAERPEGSISTLTIQRTEQRDSAMYRCASSLRRGGSYEQYFGPGTRLTVT.

The chain links TRBV7-6 to TRBJ2-5; 7 bases fit TRBD2. The CDR3 consists of 16 residues. V dropped 3 bases and J dropped 5; count of bases not matched to a gene: 12. The germline V gene has CDR1 SGHVS and CDR2 FNYEAQ. CDR3 in amino acids: CASSLGGGGVPETQYF. The CDR3 nucleotides read TGTGCCAGCAGCTTGGGCGGGGGAGGCGTTCCGGAGACCCAGTACTTC.

This rearrangement joins TRBV29-1 to TRBJ2-4, with D perhaps TRBD1 (6 bases). This CDR3 contains 13 residues. Germline lookup yields CDR1 SQVTM and CDR2 ANQGSEA. V lost 7 bases and J lost 7, with 17 bases in between. For the CDR3, the DNA is TGCAGCGCCGATGGGGGCCAACTGAACATTCAGTACTTC. The encoded protein is CSADGGQLNIQYF. Filled out from reference TRBV29-1 and TRBJ2-4, the complete variable domain reads SAVISQKPSRDICQRGTSLTIQCQVDSQVTMMFWYRQQPGQSLTLIATANQGSEATYESGFVIDKFPISRPNLTFSTLTVSNMSPEDSSIYLCSADGGQLNIQYFGAGTRLSVL.

V and J are TRBV5-1 and TRBJ2-2; D is uncertain. In germline, CDR1 is SGHRS, CDR2 YFSETQ. CDR3 length equals 13 residues. V shed 7 bases and J shed 6 bases, with 13 bases lying between them. The CDR3 DNA reads as TGCGCCAGCGGTGAAACTAAGGCCGGGGAGCTGTTTTTT. Translation gives CASGETKAGELFF. The whole variable domain, remainder taken from reference TRBV5-1 and TRBJ2-2, is KAGVTQTPRYLIKTRGQQVTLSCSPISGHRSVSWYQQTPGQGLQFLFEYFSETQRNKGNFPGRFSGRQFSNSRSEMNVSTLELGDSALYLCASGETKAGELFFGEGSRLTVL.

The V gene is TRBV11-2, the J gene TRBJ2-1; 8 nucleotides line up with TRBD1. CDR1 is SGHAT and CDR2 is FQNNGV in the germline V gene. The CDR3 spans 14 residues. Trimming took 5 bases from V and 7 from J; bases not matched to a gene: 7. In DNA, the CDR3 is TGTGCCAGCAGCCGGAACAGGGGGGAGAATGAGCAGTTCTTC. Translated, it gives CASSRNRGENEQFF.